This T cell receptor beta chain was identified during a study of identical twins. The CDR3 contains 13 residues. The germline V gene has CDR1 SGHAT and CDR2 FQNNGV. Between the trimmed V and J ends, which lost 1 base and 10 bases, there was a span of 11 bases. Regarding this clonotype: Its target is unknown.

TCRdb re-called the 5' RACE reads with MiXCR, one entry per CDR3 protein. The sample contains around 1.7 million distinct CDR3 sequences, 25% to 35% of which appear only once. Study-level findings and limits: Analyses of zero insertions could, in part, be confounded by invariant MAIT and iNKT cells. Insertion counts were lower in abundant cord blood beta clonotypes, a trend that memory repertoires did not show.

The sequence derives from a newborn girl in good health. The chain combines TRBV11-2 with TRBJ2-1; D call uncertain. The source material was cord blood. The CDR3: CASSLVDQWEQFF. The CDR3, as DNA: TGTGCCAGCAGCTTAGTCGATCAATGGGAGCAGTTCTTC.